The 15 T cell receptor beta chains below were found in one sample sequenced in a study of cytomegalovirus exposure and HLA in healthy donors. The data were produced by immunoSEQ multiplex PCR, yet TCRdb's version contains in-frame clones alone and is incomplete. The sample includes hundreds of thousands of clones, around 87% of them seen just once. The specimen sequenced was PBMCs. The origin of the receptors is a woman aged 18-29 years in good health and CMV-seropositive.

The chain has TRBV6-6 and TRBJ2-1; 10 bases agree with TRBD2. The CDR3 extends over 13 amino acids. With V trimmed by 11 bases and J by 8 bases, 9 bases remained unmatched. In germline, CDR1 is MNHNY, CDR2 SVGAGI (reference sequence). The CDR3 loop reads CAVRLAGVDEQFF. The CDR3 DNA sequence: TGTGCCGTCAGGCTAGCGGGAGTCGATGAGCAGTTCTTC.

The chain employs TRBV9 and TRBJ2-7; perhaps TRBD1 as D (6 bases). Per the germline V gene, CDR1 is SGDLS and CDR2 is YYNGEE. The CDR3 loop spans 16 amino acids. V gave up 4 bases and J gave up 3 bases, with 20 bases separating them. The DNA for the CDR3 is TGTGCCAGCAGCCCCGGGTCAGGGGACGGATTCTACGAGCAGTACTTC. Encoded protein: CASSPGSGDGFYEQYF.

This chain links TRBV28 with TRBJ2-1; the D gene is possibly TRBD2 (5 bases). V dropped 8 bases and J dropped 5 bases, with 10 bases sitting between them. Germline CDR1 is MDHEN and CDR2 is SYDVKM. This CDR3 comprises 12 residues. For the CDR3, the DNA is TGTGCCAGCGCCGACTATGACAATGAGCAGTTCTTC. Protein: CASADYDNEQFF.

The V call is TRBV6-1, the J call TRBJ1-5; unclear D gene. V gave up 4 bases and J gave up 6 bases, with 10 bases separating them. The germline CDR1 and CDR2 sequences are MNHNS and SASEGT. The CDR3 has 13 residues. DNA for the CDR3: TGTGCCAGCAGTGTTCCGGGAACTCAGCCCCAGCATTTT. It codes for CASSVPGTQPQHF.

The chain combines TRBV29-1 with TRBJ1-2; D is unclear. Germline CDR1 reads SQVTM; CDR2 reads ANQGSEA. The germline V and J ends were trimmed by 4 bases and 0 bases, with 9 bases remaining between them. CDR3 length: 13 residues. The CDR3 sequence: CSVGAFPNYGYTF. The CDR3 bases are TGCAGCGTTGGGGCCTTTCCTAACTATGGCTACACCTTC.

The V call is TRBV15, the J call TRBJ2-7; 14 nucleotides line up with TRBD2. The germline CDR1 and CDR2 sequences are LNHNV and YYDKDF (reference sequence). J lost 7 bases, V lost 3 bases, and 8 bases had no gene match. CDR3 length: 16 residues. This chain's CDR3 is CATSSRLAGGPWEQYF. For the CDR3, the DNA is TGTGCCACCAGCAGCCGACTAGCGGGAGGGCCTTGGGAGCAGTACTTC.

The rearrangement uses TRBV4-1 and TRBJ2-1; D gene ambiguous. Trimming removed 1 base at V and 6 bases at J, with 7 bases between. The CDR3 is made up of 13 amino acids. CDR1 and CDR2 (germline): MGHRA, YSYEKL. The CDR3 reads CASSQGPRNEQFF. In DNA form, the CDR3 reads TGCGCCAGCAGCCAAGGGCCCCGCAATGAGCAGTTCTTC.

As DNA, the CDR3 is TGTGCCAGTAGTCCAGGGGGCGCAGGGGGCTACACCTTC. The encoded protein is CASSPGGAGGYTF. The chain recombines TRBV19 with TRBJ1-2; 8 nucleotides align to TRBD1. CDR1 is LNHDA, CDR2 SQIVND, per germline (reference sequence). V lost 5 bases, J lost 8 bases, and 7 bases stayed unmatched. This CDR3 is built from 13 residues.

The table lists this clone with a count of one. The J gene is TRBJ1-5, the V gene TRBV5-4, with D maybe TRBD1 (6 bases). Per the germline V gene, CDR1 is SGHNT and CDR2 is YYREEE (reference sequence). The V end lost 4 bases, the J end lost 4 bases, and 12 bases lay between the germline ends. The CDR3 length is 14 residues. CDR3 sequence: CASSRGRGNQPQHF. The CDR3, as DNA: TGTGCCAGCAGCCGGGGTAGGGGGAATCAGCCCCAGCATTTT.

The V call is TRBV5-5, the J call TRBJ1-3; possible D gene TRBD1, 6 bases. Germline-derived CDR1 and CDR2 are SGHKS and YYEKEE (reference sequence). This CDR3 spans 16 amino acids. V was shortened by 4 bases and J by 3 bases, with 17 bases between the two germline ends. The CDR3 region is CASSPVTGSVGNTIYF. The CDR3 DNA is TGTGCCAGCAGCCCTGTAACAGGGAGTGTTGGAAACACCATATATTTT. Variable domain in full (rest from reference TRBV5-5 and TRBJ1-3): DAGVTQSPTHLIKTRGQQVTLRCSPISGHKSVSWYQQVLGQGPQFIFQYYEKEERGRGNFPDRFSARQFPNYSSELNVNALLLGDSALYLCASSPVTGSVGNTIYFGEGSWLTVV.

The chain joins TRBV28 to TRBJ1-1; possibly TRBD1 for D (5 bases). CDR3 length: 16 amino acids. Germline CDR1 and CDR2: MDHEN and SYDVKM. V was clipped by 1 base and J by 7 bases, with 19 bases between them. The chain's CDR3 is CASSLFVGGKENEAFF. CDR3 in DNA: TGTGCCAGCAGTTTATTTGTCGGGGGTAAGGAGAATGAAGCTTTCTTT.

In DNA, the CDR3 is TGTGCCAGCAGCCCGCCCAGCGGGAGTGGGTACAATGAGCAGTTCTTC. This sequence encodes CASSPPSGSGYNEQFF. This rearrangement joins TRBV7-2 to TRBJ2-1; 8 bases align to TRBD2. Per germline, CDR1 SGHTA and CDR2 FQGNSA. V shed 5 bases, J shed 4 bases, and the junction held 10 bases outside the gene matches. The CDR3 runs to 16 residues.

This clone came up once. The J gene is TRBJ1-1, the V gene TRBV4-1, with D uncertain. The V end lost 1 base, the J end lost 5 bases, and 8 bases lay between the germline ends. The germline V gene has CDR1 MGHRA and CDR2 YSYEKL. The CDR3 loop spans 13 amino acids. As DNA, the CDR3 is TGCGCCAGCAGCCAAGGACTAGGGACTGAAGCTTTCTTT. This gives the protein CASSQGLGTEAFF.

This chain connects TRBV9 to TRBJ2-1; D is possibly TRBD2 (5 bases). V shed 0 bases and J shed 8 bases, with 12 bases lying between them. Germline-derived CDR1 and CDR2 are SGDLS and YYNGEE. This CDR3 has 14 residues. CDR3 sequence reads: CASSVVANGDEQFF. CDR3 DNA sequence: TGTGCCAGCAGCGTAGTGGCCAACGGGGATGAGCAGTTCTTC.

In this sample, this clone turned up many times. The chain uses TRBV5-4 and TRBJ1-1; 8 bases align to TRBD1. V was pared by 4 bases and J by 4 bases, with 6 bases of the junction left unmatched. CDR3 length equals 14 residues. Germline V gene lookup returns CDR1 SGHNT and CDR2 YYREEE (reference sequence). This CDR3 reads CASSTVQGATEAFF. The CDR3 DNA is TGTGCCAGCAGCACCGTCCAGGGGGCCACTGAAGCTTTCTTT.